A selection of T cell receptor beta chains follows, all from one sample in a study of T cell responses to AZD1222 COVID-19 vaccine. TCRdb's copy holds only in-frame clones and misses some; the assay was immunoSEQ multiplex PCR. The sample holds some 100,000 clones, approximately 90% seen once. This material consisted of peripheral blood, taken on day 0 of AZD1222 vaccination. The receptors stem from an adult in good health. Each CDR3 is given with its conserved first and last residue. The D gene is left open where the match is weak. Rows may omit the clone size; those that give it use once, few, many or a size class.

NA	TRBJ2-1	12	TRBV29-1	TRBD2	CSVAGDYNEQFF	TGCAGCGTAGCGGGGGACTACAATGAGCAGTTCTTC
NA	TRBJ2-1	14	TRBV6-5	TRBD2	CASRLAGSYNEQFF	TGTGCCAGCAGATTAGCGGGGTCTTACAATGAGCAGTTCTTC
NA	TRBJ2-3	15	TRBV7-3	TRBD2	CASSTGGGSTDTQYF	TGTGCCAGCAGTACGGGCGGGGGGAGCACAGATACGCAGTATTTT
NA	TRBJ1-2	11	TRBV30	NA	CAWREVGGYTF	TGTGCCTGGAGAGAAGTGGGGGGCTACACCTTC
NA	TRBJ1-2	16	TRBV6-5	TRBD1	CASSYSRDRAMKGYTF	TGTGCCAGCAGTTACTCTAGGGACAGGGCGATGAAGGGCTACACCTTC
NA	TRBJ2-5	17	TRBV5-1	NA	CASSLAGRGARQETQYF	TGCGCCAGCAGCTTGGCGGGTCGGGGGGCCCGCCAAGAGACCCAGTACTTC
NA	TRBJ2-7	15	TRBV4-1	NA	CASSQDPGRLYEQYF	TGCGCCAGCAGCCAAGATCCGGGGCGACTTTACGAGCAGTACTTC
NA	TRBJ1-4	12	TRBV27	TRBD1	CASRPDRGKLFF	TGTGCCAGCAGACCTGACAGGGGGAAGCTGTTTTTT
NA	TRBJ1-2	14	TRBV7-9	NA	CASSLDLVKNGYTF	TGTGCCAGCAGCTTAGACTTGGTGAAGAATGGCTACACCTTC
NA	TRBJ2-7	13	TRBV12-3/TRBV12-4	NA	CASSFQETYEQYF	TGTGCCAGCAGTTTCCAGGAAACCTACGAGCAGTACTTC
NA	TRBJ1-5	13	TRBV12-3/TRBV12-4	NA	CASTLQGNQPQHF	TGTGCCAGCACTTTACAGGGTAATCAGCCCCAGCATTTT
NA	TRBJ1-5	14	TRBV30	NA	CAWSVEGTNQPQHF	TGTGCCTGGAGTGTAGAGGGAACTAATCAGCCCCAGCATTTT
NA	TRBJ2-5	14	TRBV24-1	NA	CATSDRLAGETQYF	TGTGCCACCAGTGATCGGCTAGCTGGCGAGACCCAGTACTTC
NA	TRBJ2-7	15	TRBV25-1	TRBD2	CASSLSGGLRNEQYF	TGTGCCAGCAGCCTGAGCGGGGGTCTGAGAAACGAGCAGTACTTC
NA	TRBJ1-2	13	TRBV2	NA	CASSDTVSYGYTF	TGTGCCAGCAGTGATACAGTCTCATATGGCTACACCTTC
NA	TRBJ1-2	15	TRBV4-2	NA	CASSQVQEGAGGYTF	TGTGCCAGCAGCCAAGTTCAGGAGGGCGCGGGTGGCTACACCTTC
NA	TRBJ1-3	18	TRBV7-9	NA	CASSLKDYPALSGNTIYF	TGTGCCAGCAGCTTAAAAGATTATCCGGCCTTGTCTGGAAACACCATATATTTT
NA	TRBJ1-2	11	TRBV25-1	NA	CASSMDYGYTF	TGTGCCAGCAGCATGGACTATGGCTACACCTTC
NA	TRBJ1-6	15	TRBV19	TRBD1	CASSISGTGGSPLHF	TGTGCCAGTAGTATATCGGGGACAGGGGGTTCACCCCTCCACTTT
once	TRBJ1-1	15	TRBV4-1	NA	CASSYGFGKGTEAFF	TGCGCCAGCAGCTATGGTTTCGGGAAGGGCACTGAAGCTTTCTTT
once	TRBJ2-5	14	TRBV15	NA	CATSISAPQETQYF	TGTGCCACCAGCATCTCGGCTCCTCAAGAGACCCAGTACTTC
NA	TRBJ2-5	15	TRBV15	NA	CATSRDLGGRETQYF	TGTGCCACCAGCAGAGATCTCGGGGGGCGAGAGACCCAGTACTTC
NA	TRBJ2-1	14	TRBV11-2	NA	CASSLDAVYNEQFF	TGTGCCAGCAGCTTAGATGCGGTCTACAATGAGCAGTTCTTC
NA	TRBJ1-1	13	TRBV5-1	NA	CASTRDMNTEAFF	TGCGCCAGCACCAGAGACATGAACACTGAAGCTTTCTTT
NA	TRBJ2-1	12	TRBV11-2	NA	CASSQAGNEQFF	TGTGCCAGCAGCCAGGCAGGGAATGAGCAGTTCTTC
NA	TRBJ2-1	17	TRBV9	TRBD2	CASSVAVTSGGYNEQFF	TGTGCCAGCAGCGTAGCTGTTACTAGCGGGGGGTACAATGAGCAGTTCTTC
NA	TRBJ1-4	15	TRBV2	TRBD1	CASARQGVTNEKLFF	TGTGCCAGCGCCCGACAGGGGGTCACTAATGAAAAACTGTTTTTT
NA	TRBJ2-7	14	TRBV10-3	TRBD2	CASASGGAMYEQYF	TGTGCCAGCGCTAGCGGGGGGGCCATGTACGAGCAGTACTTC
NA	TRBJ1-5	16	TRBV5-5	NA	CASSSGEGVFNQPQHF	TGTGCCAGCAGCTCTGGAGAGGGGGTTTTCAATCAGCCCCAGCATTTT
NA	TRBJ1-1	14	TRBV2	NA	CASVRAVLNTEAFF	TGTGCCAGCGTGCGTGCGGTCTTGAACACTGAAGCTTTCTTT
few	TRBJ2-7	13	TRBV4-1	NA	CASSGWSSYEQYF	TGCGCCAGCAGCGGGTGGTCTTCCTACGAGCAGTACTTC
NA	TRBJ1-3	16	TRBV7-2	NA	CASKGGRGGAGNTIYF	TGTGCCAGCAAGGGAGGCAGGGGAGGGGCTGGAAACACCATATATTTT
NA	TRBJ1-5	15	TRBV7-8	TRBD1	CASSLKQGTGQPQHF	TGTGCCAGCAGCCTAAAACAGGGGACGGGGCAGCCCCAGCATTTT
NA	TRBJ1-3	17	TRBV2	TRBD1	CASSSSGQASSGNTIYF	TGTGCCAGCAGCTCGTCGGGACAGGCGAGCTCTGGAAACACCATATATTTT
NA	TRBJ1-3	16	TRBV7-8	NA	CASSLRIGGPGNTIYF	TGTGCCAGCAGCTTAAGGATAGGGGGGCCTGGAAACACCATATATTTT
NA	TRBJ2-2	16	TRBV7-9	TRBD2	CASSPLGTSDTGELFF	TGTGCCAGCAGCCCCCTTGGGACTAGCGACACCGGGGAGCTGTTTTTT
NA	TRBJ2-6	15	TRBV7-6	NA	CASSLTGAGANVLTF	TGTGCCAGCAGCTTAACGGGGGCTGGGGCCAACGTCCTGACTTTC
NA	TRBJ2-7	17	TRBV5-6	TRBD2	CASSLGAGGSDSYEQYF	TGTGCCAGCAGCTTGGGGGCGGGAGGTTCCGACTCCTACGAGCAGTACTTC